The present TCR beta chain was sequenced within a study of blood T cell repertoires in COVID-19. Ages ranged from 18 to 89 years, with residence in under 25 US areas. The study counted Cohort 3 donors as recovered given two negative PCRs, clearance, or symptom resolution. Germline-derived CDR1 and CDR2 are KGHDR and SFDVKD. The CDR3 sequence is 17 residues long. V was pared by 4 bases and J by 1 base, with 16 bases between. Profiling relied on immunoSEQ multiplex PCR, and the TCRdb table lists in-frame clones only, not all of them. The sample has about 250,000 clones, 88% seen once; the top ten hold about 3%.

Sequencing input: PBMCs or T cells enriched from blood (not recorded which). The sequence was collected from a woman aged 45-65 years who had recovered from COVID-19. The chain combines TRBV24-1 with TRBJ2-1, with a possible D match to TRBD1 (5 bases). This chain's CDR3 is CATSDPFSGRSYNEQFF. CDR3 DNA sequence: TGTGCCACCAGTGACCCCTTTTCAGGGCGTTCCTACAATGAGCAGTTCTTC.